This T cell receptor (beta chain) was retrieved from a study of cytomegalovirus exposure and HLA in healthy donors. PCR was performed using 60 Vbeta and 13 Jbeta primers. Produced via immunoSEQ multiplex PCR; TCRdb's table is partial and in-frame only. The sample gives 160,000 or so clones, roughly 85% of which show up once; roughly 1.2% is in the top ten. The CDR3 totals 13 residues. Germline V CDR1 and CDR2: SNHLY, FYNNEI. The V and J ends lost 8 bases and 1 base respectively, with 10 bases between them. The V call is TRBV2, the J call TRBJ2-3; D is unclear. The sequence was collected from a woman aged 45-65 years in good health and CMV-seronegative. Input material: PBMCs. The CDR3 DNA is TGTGCCAGCCTGGTTCCGGGCACAGATACGCAGTATTTT. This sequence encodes CASLVPGTDTQYF.